In its sample, the clone carrying this TCR beta chain was seen once. The entry originates in a study of blood T cell repertoires in COVID-19. Overall study: Samples representing acute and convalescent COVID-19 were sourced from the United States, Italy and Spain. Sources were T cells, B-cell-depleted T cells, or PBMCs; the material itself was cDNA or gDNA.

Per the study methods: Estimates of nucleated cell counts were drawn from the amplification of reference gene primers. Clones were sequenced by immunoSEQ multiplex PCR, and TCRdb holds only the in-frame ones, with some missing. V and J calls and clone size are as listed in that table; D and trimming were resolved from the DNA. The table has some 97,000 clones, around 85% seen once; the top ten hold around an eighth. The CDR3 is 13 residues long. Trimming at V came to 2 bases and at J to 6 bases, leaving 3 bases not matched to a gene. Germline assignment: CDR1 SGHRS and CDR2 YFSETQ. The sequencing sample was made of peripheral blood. The receptor comes from a man aged 50-59 years with active or convalescent COVID-19. V usage is TRBV5-1 and J usage is TRBJ2-3; 7 bases line up with TRBD2. The DNA of the CDR3 is TGCGCCAGCAGCTTTGGGGGGGAGGATACGCAGTATTTT. Translation gives CASSFGGEDTQYF.